The T cell receptor (beta chain) under discussion was sequenced for a study of cytomegalovirus exposure and HLA in healthy donors. Findings and limits, study-wide: One variant, a missense change in DCLRE1C, was linked in a later analysis to TCR beta V- and J-gene trimming. A few CMV-associated chains were confirmed in vitro to be specific for CMV antigens. HLA-A and HLA-B allele assignments for most subjects were reportedly predicted accurately using TCR beta sequences. DRB1 showed the most TCR associations and HLA-C the fewest in a later analysis, as rates varied by HLA locus.

With 60 Vbeta and 13 Jbeta primers, the PCR was carried out. Method: immunoSEQ multiplex PCR; TCRdb's copy keeps in-frame clones and lacks some. The top ten hold 1.9% of the sample, which has roughly 70,000 clones, around 80% seen once. Turning to this clone: The antigen is unknown.

What was sequenced was PBMCs. The clonotype was recovered from a man between 18 and 29 years old in good health and CMV-seronegative.

CDR3 nucleotides: TGTGCCAGCAGCGTAGATTCCGGGCCCGGGGTTGAGTACTTC. Translation gives CASSVDSGPGVEYF. V and J are TRBV9 and TRBJ2-7; tentatively, D is TRBD2 (5 bases). Trimming shortened V by 0 bases and J by 11 bases, and 18 bases separated the two germline ends. Germline V gene lookup returns CDR1 SGDLS and CDR2 YYNGEE. CDR3 size: 14 residues. The full variable domain, rest sourced from reference TRBV9 and TRBJ2-7, is DSGVTQTPKHLITATGQRVTLRCSPRSGDLSVYWYQQSLDQGLQFLIQYYNGEERAKGNILERFSAQQFPDLHSELNLSSLELGDSALYFCASSVDSGPGVEYFGPGTRLTVT.